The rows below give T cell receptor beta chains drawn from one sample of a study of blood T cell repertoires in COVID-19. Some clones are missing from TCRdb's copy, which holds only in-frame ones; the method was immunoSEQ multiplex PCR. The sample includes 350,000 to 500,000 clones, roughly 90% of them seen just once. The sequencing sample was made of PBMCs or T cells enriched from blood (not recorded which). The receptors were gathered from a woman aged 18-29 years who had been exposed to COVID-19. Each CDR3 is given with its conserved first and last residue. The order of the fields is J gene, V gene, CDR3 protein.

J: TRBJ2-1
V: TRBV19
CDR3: CASSLSGSSYNEQFF

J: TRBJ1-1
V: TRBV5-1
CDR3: CASSLQQDSGTEAFF

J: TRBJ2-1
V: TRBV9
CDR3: CASSSSGSSYNEQFF

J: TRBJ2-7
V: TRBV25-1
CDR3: CASSASGPHGEQYF

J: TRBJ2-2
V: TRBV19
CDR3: CASSGRRLEYVGELFF

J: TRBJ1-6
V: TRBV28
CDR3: CASIQGSANSPLHF

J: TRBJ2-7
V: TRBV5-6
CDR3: CASSYYYEQYF

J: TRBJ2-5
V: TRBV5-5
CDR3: CASSPDRDSVLGPLQETQYF

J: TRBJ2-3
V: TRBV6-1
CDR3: CASSEGIGGAGGTQYF

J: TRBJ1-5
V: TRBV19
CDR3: CASSTSRTGILYSNQPQHF

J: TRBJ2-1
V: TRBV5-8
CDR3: CASSTGTSGSYNEQFF

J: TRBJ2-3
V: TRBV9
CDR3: CASSVRGSGGDTQYF

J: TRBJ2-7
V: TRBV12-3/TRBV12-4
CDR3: CASSPDRNYEQYF

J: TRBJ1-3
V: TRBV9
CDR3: CASSVTVNSGNTIYF

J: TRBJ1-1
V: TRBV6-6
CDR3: CASSPRSTTEAFF

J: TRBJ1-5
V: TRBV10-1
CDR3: CASRGRLYSNQPQHF

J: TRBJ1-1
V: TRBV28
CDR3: CAGRSGGYTEAFF

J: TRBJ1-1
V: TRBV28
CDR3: CASSPTTGMNTEAFF